The following is a T cell receptor beta chain sequence with its context. The antigen is unknown. This table comes from immunoSEQ multiplex PCR, and its TCRdb copy is limited to in-frame clones, with some not included. This table has fewer than 110,000 clones, under 95% appearing once. These data belong to a study of graft-versus-host responses after intestinal transplantation. Study-wide results and limits: HvG clone declines early post-transplant were associated with peak circulating GvH levels.

The receptor comes from a human donor who received an intestinal transplant. The source was unstimulated CD8+ T cells sorted from spleen or lymph node cells, collected before intestinal transplant.

The CDR3 region has the DNA TGTGCCAGCAGTTTAGGCAATGAGCAGTTCTTC. As protein: CASSLGNEQFF. This chain links TRBV6-1 with TRBJ2-1, with D hard to call. V was pared by 5 bases and J by 6 bases, with 5 bases between. There are 11 residues in the CDR3. Per germline, CDR1 MNHNS and CDR2 SASEGT.